This TCR beta chain was obtained from a study of T cell responses to AZD1222 COVID-19 vaccine. Generated by immunoSEQ multiplex PCR, the TCRdb table keeps only in-frame clones and is missing some. The sample contains 200,000 to 250,000 clones, roughly 91% of which appear only once. V was shortened by 5 bases and J by 7 bases, with 13 bases between the two germline ends. The CDR3 runs to 13 residues. The germline gives CDR1 SEHNR, CDR2 FQNEAQ (reference sequence). This material consisted of peripheral blood, taken on day 0 of MenACWY control vaccination. The rearrangement links TRBV7-9 to TRBJ2-3; D uncertain. This TCR derives from an adult in good health. The CDR3 here is CASSPNLANTQYF. The CDR3 DNA is TGTGCCAGCAGCCCCAATCTCGCAAATACGCAGTATTTT.